The 23 T cell receptor beta chains below were found in one sample sequenced in a study of OX40 agonist ivuxolimab in advanced cancers. Sequencing was performed with immunoSEQ multiplex PCR; in TCRdb, only in-frame clones are kept and a portion is missing. The sample has 70,000 or so clones, 87% seen once; the top ten hold 2% to 2.5%. Material: CD4+ or CD8+ T cells sorted from blood, obtained in a trial of the OX40 agonist ivuxolimab. The receptors were sampled from an adult with an advanced solid tumor such as melanoma, head and neck, liver or kidney cancer.

This chain connects TRBV9 to TRBJ2-3; no clear D gene. This CDR3 spans 17 amino acids. Trimming stripped 0 bases from V and 4 bases from J, with 18 bases between. CDR1 is SGDLS and CDR2 is YYNGEE in the germline V gene. The CDR3 nucleotides read TGTGCCAGCAGCGTAGCACAGACCTCTGATTCCCCAGATACGCAGTATTTT. Amino acid sequence: CASSVAQTSDSPDTQYF.

Here the CDR3 DNA reads TGTGCCACCCAAGCTTCGACAGGGGTGACTGAAGCTTTCTTT. This codes for CATQASTGVTEAFF. The genes are TRBV10-3 and TRBJ1-1; 8 bases map to TRBD1. CDR3 size: 14 residues. Germline CDR1 ENHRY, CDR2 SYGVKD. Trimming cost V 10 bases and J 5 bases; bases outside gene matches: 12.

This clone was recorded once. The chain joins TRBV4-2 to TRBJ1-3; 7 positions agree with TRBD1. From germline, CDR1 is LGHNA and CDR2 YNFKEQ. The CDR3 consists of 15 residues. J gave up 4 bases and V 3 bases, and 6 bases lay outside the gene matches. In nucleotides, the CDR3 is TGTGCCAGCAGCCAGGGTGACAGGGAAGGAAACACCATATATTTT. This translates into CASSQGDREGNTIYF.

The chain carries TRBV7-3 and TRBJ2-2; no reliable D call. The CDR3 is made up of 19 amino acids. The germline gives CDR1 SGHTA, CDR2 FQGTGA. V was shortened by 8 bases and J by 1 base, with 26 bases between the two germline ends. The chain's CDR3 is CASGPGLRDFNLNTGELFF. CDR3 nucleotides: TGTGCCAGCGGACCCGGGTTGCGAGACTTTAATTTGAACACCGGGGAGCTGTTTTTT.

The chain is built from TRBV11-2 and TRBJ2-2; D is uncertain. The CDR3 covers 12 residues. Per the germline V gene, CDR1 is SGHAT and CDR2 is FQNNGV. V was shortened by 4 bases and J by 6 bases, with 6 bases between the two germline ends. CDR3 region: CASSSQSGELFF. CDR3 nucleotides: TGTGCCAGCAGCTCTCAGTCCGGGGAGCTGTTTTTT.

This clone came up once. The V and J genes are TRBV18 and TRBJ2-1; tentative D call: TRBD2 (6 bases). The CDR3 contains 13 residues. The V gene's germline CDR1 is KGHSH and CDR2 LQKENI. Trimming removed 3 bases from V and 9 bases from J, with 12 bases in between. CDR3 sequence: CASSPVEGSEQFF. Written as DNA, the CDR3 is TGTGCCAGCTCACCGGTGGAGGGAAGTGAGCAGTTCTTC.

This clone was seen only once. The V and J genes are TRBV29-1 and TRBJ2-5; D is undetermined. The V end was cut by 0 bases, the J end by 4 bases, with 9 bases between. CDR1 SQVTM and CDR2 ANQGSEA come from the germline V gene. This CDR3 region has 13 residues. CDR3 nucleotides: TGCAGCGTTGAAGATCGATTAGTAGAGACCCAGTACTTC. The encoded protein is CSVEDRLVETQYF.

The rearrangement joins TRBV28 to TRBJ2-2; TRBD1 matches at 7 bases. Germline lookup yields CDR1 MDHEN and CDR2 SYDVKM. With V trimmed by 6 bases and J by 6 bases, 7 bases remained unmatched. The CDR3 length is 14 residues. CDR3 bases: TGTGCCAGCAGCAAAAGCACAGGGGCCGGGGAGCTGTTTTTT. It specifies CASSKSTGAGELFF.

The chain links TRBV13 to TRBJ2-3; D is perhaps TRBD2 (6 bases). Germline V gives CDR1 PRHDT, CDR2 FYEKMQ (reference sequence). The CDR3 length is 15 residues. Deletions cut 5 bases from V and 8 bases from J, with 20 bases between. CDR3 protein: CASSPVGGPLGTQYF. The CDR3 DNA is TGTGCCAGCAGCCCGGTGGGGGGTCCGTTAGGTACGCAGTATTTT.

CDR3 coding DNA: TGTGCCAGCAGTTACAGCGGACAGGGCTCTTTCACTGAAGCTTTCTTT. This translates into CASSYSGQGSFTEAFF. J is TRBJ1-1 and V is TRBV6-5; the match to TRBD1 covers 8 bases. V shed 2 bases and J 4 bases; nucleotides not matched to a gene: 9. Germline CDR1 and CDR2: MNHEY and SVGAGI. The CDR3 is 16 residues long.

The rearrangement uses TRBV28 and TRBJ2-2; D not certain. Trimming took 3 bases from V and 1 from J, leaving 3 bases between them. The germline gives CDR1 MDHEN, CDR2 SYDVKM. This CDR3 region has 13 residues. The CDR3 is CASSFLNTGELFF. CDR3 DNA sequence: TGTGCCAGCAGTTTCTTGAACACCGGGGAGCTGTTTTTT. Combining the CDR3 with reference TRBV28 and TRBJ2-2 gives the whole variable domain DVKVTQSSRYLVKRTGEKVFLECVQDMDHENMFWYRQDPGLGLRLIYFSYDVKMKEKGDIPEGYSVSREKKERFSLILESASTNQTSMYLCASSFLNTGELFFGEGSRLTVL.

The V gene is TRBV20-1, the J gene TRBJ2-3; D call uncertain. This CDR3 region has 10 residues. V was cut by 0 bases and J by 6 bases, with 1 base left in between. Per germline, CDR1 DFQATT and CDR2 SNEGSKA (reference sequence). This CDR3 reads CSAREDTQYF. The CDR3 DNA is TGCAGTGCTAGAGAGGATACGCAGTATTTT.

This clone came up a few times. The genes are TRBV7-2 and TRBJ1-4; 8 nucleotides match TRBD1. The CDR3 is 13 residues long. J gave up 7 bases and V 3 bases, and 1 base lay outside the gene matches. Germline values: CDR1 SGHTA, CDR2 FQGNSA. DNA for the CDR3: TGTGCCAGCAGCTTCGGACAGGGTGAAAAACTGTTTTTT. This sequence encodes CASSFGQGEKLFF.

This chain uses TRBV28 with TRBJ2-1; 9 nucleotides agree with TRBD1. The junction had 9 bases not matched to a gene; V was cut back by 4 bases and J by 5 bases. In germline, CDR1 is MDHEN, CDR2 SYDVKM. The CDR3 is 16 amino acids. The DNA for the CDR3 is TGTGCCAGCAGTTCACAGGGGGCGAAGGGGGACAATGAGCAGTTCTTC. Encoded protein: CASSSQGAKGDNEQFF.

The V and J genes are TRBV10-3 and TRBJ1-2; D is unclear. From germline, CDR1 is ENHRY and CDR2 SYGVKD. Trimming took off 8 bases at V and 7 bases at J, with 14 bases between the two ends. This CDR3 has 12 amino acids. The CDR3 loop is CAIQLIQGGYTF. In DNA form, the CDR3 reads TGTGCCATCCAACTTATTCAAGGTGGCTACACCTTC.

The V and J genes are TRBV9 and TRBJ2-1; D gene ambiguous. The CDR3 has 14 residues. The ends were cut back, 4 bases at V and 5 bases at J, with 13 bases in the middle. CDR1 is SGDLS and CDR2 is YYNGEE in the germline V gene. The CDR3 here is CASSPRGTDNEQFF. The CDR3, as DNA: TGTGCCAGCAGCCCACGTGGCACTGACAATGAGCAGTTCTTC.

The chain combines TRBV29-1 with TRBJ1-2; 9 nucleotides agree with TRBD1. The junction had 11 bases not matched to a gene; V was cut back by 7 bases and J by 2 bases. This CDR3 region has 15 residues. Germline V lookup: CDR1 SQVTM, CDR2 ANQGSEA. The CDR3 coding sequence is TGCAGCGCCACCCCCTCCGGGACAGGGAACTATGGCTACACCTTC. This codes for CSATPSGTGNYGYTF.

J is TRBJ1-1 and V is TRBV19; no clear D. The germline V gene encodes CDR1 LNHDA and CDR2 SQIVND (reference sequence). The CDR3 extends over 13 amino acids. Trimming took 6 bases from V and 7 from J, leaving 15 bases between them. The CDR3 region is CASSLDGRLEAFF. The DNA of the CDR3 is TGTGCCAGTAGCTTGGACGGCAGACTTGAAGCTTTCTTT. The variable domain in full, with the rest retrieved from reference TRBV19 and TRBJ1-1, is DGGITQSPKYLFRKEGQNVTLSCEQNLNHDAMYWYRQDPGQGLRLIYYSQIVNDFQKGDIAEGYSVSREKKESFPLTVTSAQKNPTAFYLCASSLDGRLEAFFGQGTRLTVV.

The chain uses TRBV18 and TRBJ2-2; D is undetermined. The ends were cut back, 2 bases at V and 5 bases at J, with 9 bases in the middle. This CDR3 spans 14 amino acids. Germline V lookup: CDR1 KGHSH, CDR2 LQKENI. The CDR3 sequence: CASSPFSGTGELFF. In DNA form, the CDR3 reads TGTGCCAGCTCACCATTCAGTGGTACCGGGGAGCTGTTTTTT.

The rearrangement joins TRBV6-5 to TRBJ1-2; D perhaps matches TRBD1 (6 bases). The CDR3 totals 14 residues. Germline CDR1 MNHEY, CDR2 SVGAGI. The V gene lost 6 bases and the J gene lost 3 bases, with 14 bases spanning the gap. The chain's CDR3 is CASRSDRLYYGYTF. The CDR3 DNA is TGTGCCAGCAGGAGCGACAGGCTCTACTATGGCTACACCTTC.

CDR3 protein: CASSKDNVISGANVLTF. DNA of the CDR3: TGTGCCAGCAGCAAAGACAACGTAATCTCTGGGGCCAACGTCCTGACTTTC. The chain recombines TRBV21-1 with TRBJ2-6; no DNA check was done on the table's D call, TRBD1. TRBV21-1 represents a pseudogene. The CDR3 is 17 residues long.

The rearrangement links TRBV19 to TRBJ2-7, with D uncertain. Germline CDR1 reads LNHDA; CDR2 reads SQIVND (reference sequence). Trimming cost V 5 bases and J 3 bases, with 17 bases left between them. The CDR3 contains 15 residues. CDR3 sequence: CASSFCSPRDYEQYF. The CDR3 region has the DNA TGTGCCAGTAGTTTCTGCAGCCCAAGGGACTACGAGCAGTACTTC.

V and J are TRBV27 and TRBJ2-3; D is perhaps TRBD1 (5 bases). The CDR3 extends over 12 amino acids. Between the trimmed V and J ends, which lost 5 bases and 8 bases, there was a span of 11 bases. CDR1 is MNHEY, CDR2 SMNVEV, per germline (reference sequence). The CDR3 sequence: CASSAQASTQYF. The CDR3 DNA reads TGTGCCAGCAGTGCACAGGCGTCTACGCAGTATTTT.